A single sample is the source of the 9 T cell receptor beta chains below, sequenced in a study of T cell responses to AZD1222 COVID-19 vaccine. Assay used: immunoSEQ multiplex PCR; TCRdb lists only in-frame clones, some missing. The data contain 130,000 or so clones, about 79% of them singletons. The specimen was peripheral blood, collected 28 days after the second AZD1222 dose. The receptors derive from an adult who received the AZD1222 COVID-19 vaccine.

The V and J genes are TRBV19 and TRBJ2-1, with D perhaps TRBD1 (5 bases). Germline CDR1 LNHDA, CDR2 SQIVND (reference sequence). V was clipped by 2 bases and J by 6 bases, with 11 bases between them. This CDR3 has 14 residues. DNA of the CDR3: TGTGCCAGTAGTATATGGGGCAGGGTCAATGAGCAGTTCTTC. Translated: CASSIWGRVNEQFF.

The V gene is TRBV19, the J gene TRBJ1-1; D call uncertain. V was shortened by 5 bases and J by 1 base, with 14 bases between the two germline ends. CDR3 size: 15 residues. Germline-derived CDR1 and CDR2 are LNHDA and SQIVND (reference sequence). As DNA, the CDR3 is TGTGCCAGTAGTTCCCCCGGAAGATGGAACACTGAAGCTTTCTTT. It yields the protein CASSSPGRWNTEAFF. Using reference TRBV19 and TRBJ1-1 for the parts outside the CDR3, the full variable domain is DGGITQSPKYLFRKEGQNVTLSCEQNLNHDAMYWYRQDPGQGLRLIYYSQIVNDFQKGDIAEGYSVSREKKESFPLTVTSAQKNPTAFYLCASSSPGRWNTEAFFGQGTRLTVV.

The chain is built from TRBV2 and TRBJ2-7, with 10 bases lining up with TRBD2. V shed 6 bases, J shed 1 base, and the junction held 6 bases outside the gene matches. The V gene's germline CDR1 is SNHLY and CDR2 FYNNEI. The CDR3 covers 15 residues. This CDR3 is CASSGPSGGSYEQYF. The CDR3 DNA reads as TGTGCCAGCAGCGGACCTAGCGGGGGTTCCTACGAGCAGTACTTC. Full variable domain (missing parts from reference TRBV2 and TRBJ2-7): EPEVTQTPSHQVTQMGQEVILRCVPISNHLYFYWYRQILGQKVEFLVSFYNNEISEKSEIFDDQFSVERPDGSNFTLKIRSTKLEDSAMYFCASSGPSGGSYEQYFGPGTRLTVT.

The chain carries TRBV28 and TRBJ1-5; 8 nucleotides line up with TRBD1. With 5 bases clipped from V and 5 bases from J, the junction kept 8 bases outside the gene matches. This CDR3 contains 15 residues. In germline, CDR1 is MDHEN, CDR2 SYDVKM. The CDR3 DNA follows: TGTGCCAGCAGTCTAACCCTGACAGGGGATCAGCCCCAGCATTTT. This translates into CASSLTLTGDQPQHF.

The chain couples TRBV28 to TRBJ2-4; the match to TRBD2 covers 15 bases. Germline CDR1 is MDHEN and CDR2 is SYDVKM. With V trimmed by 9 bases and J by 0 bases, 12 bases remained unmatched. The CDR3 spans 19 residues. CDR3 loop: CASLTRTSGGGLAKNIQYF. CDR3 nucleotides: TGTGCCAGTCTCACAAGGACTAGCGGGGGGGGCTTAGCCAAAAACATTCAGTACTTC.

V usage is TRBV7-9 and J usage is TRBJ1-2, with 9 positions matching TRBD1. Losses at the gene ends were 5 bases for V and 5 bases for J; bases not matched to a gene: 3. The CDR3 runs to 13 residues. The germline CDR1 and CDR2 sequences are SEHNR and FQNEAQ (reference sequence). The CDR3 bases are TGTGCCAGCAGCCTTGGGACAGGGTATGGCTACACCTTC. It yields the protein CASSLGTGYGYTF. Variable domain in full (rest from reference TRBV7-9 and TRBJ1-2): DTGVSQNPRHKITKRGQNVTFRCDPISEHNRLYWYRQTLGQGPEFLTYFQNEAQLEKSRLLSDRFSAERPKGSFSTLEIQRTEQGDSAMYLCASSLGTGYGYTFGSGTRLTVV.

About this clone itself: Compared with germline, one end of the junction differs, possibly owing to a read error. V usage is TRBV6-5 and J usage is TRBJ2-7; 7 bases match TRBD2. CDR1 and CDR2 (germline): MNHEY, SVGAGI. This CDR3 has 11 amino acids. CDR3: CASRQSGTPWF. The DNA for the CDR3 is TGTGCCTCCCGCCAAAGCGGGACTCCTTGGTTC.

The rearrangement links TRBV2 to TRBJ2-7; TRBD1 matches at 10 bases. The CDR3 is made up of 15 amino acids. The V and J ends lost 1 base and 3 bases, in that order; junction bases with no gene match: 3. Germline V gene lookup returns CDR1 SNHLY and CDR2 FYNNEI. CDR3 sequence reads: CASSEVGTGVYEQYF. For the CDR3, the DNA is TGTGCCAGCAGTGAAGTGGGGACAGGGGTCTACGAGCAGTACTTC.

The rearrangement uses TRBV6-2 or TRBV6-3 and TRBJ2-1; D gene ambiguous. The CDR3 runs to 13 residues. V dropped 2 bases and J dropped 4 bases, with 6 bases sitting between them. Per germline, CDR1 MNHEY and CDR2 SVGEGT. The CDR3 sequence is CASSYGEYNEQFF. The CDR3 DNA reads TGTGCCAGCAGTTACGGAGAGTACAATGAGCAGTTCTTC.